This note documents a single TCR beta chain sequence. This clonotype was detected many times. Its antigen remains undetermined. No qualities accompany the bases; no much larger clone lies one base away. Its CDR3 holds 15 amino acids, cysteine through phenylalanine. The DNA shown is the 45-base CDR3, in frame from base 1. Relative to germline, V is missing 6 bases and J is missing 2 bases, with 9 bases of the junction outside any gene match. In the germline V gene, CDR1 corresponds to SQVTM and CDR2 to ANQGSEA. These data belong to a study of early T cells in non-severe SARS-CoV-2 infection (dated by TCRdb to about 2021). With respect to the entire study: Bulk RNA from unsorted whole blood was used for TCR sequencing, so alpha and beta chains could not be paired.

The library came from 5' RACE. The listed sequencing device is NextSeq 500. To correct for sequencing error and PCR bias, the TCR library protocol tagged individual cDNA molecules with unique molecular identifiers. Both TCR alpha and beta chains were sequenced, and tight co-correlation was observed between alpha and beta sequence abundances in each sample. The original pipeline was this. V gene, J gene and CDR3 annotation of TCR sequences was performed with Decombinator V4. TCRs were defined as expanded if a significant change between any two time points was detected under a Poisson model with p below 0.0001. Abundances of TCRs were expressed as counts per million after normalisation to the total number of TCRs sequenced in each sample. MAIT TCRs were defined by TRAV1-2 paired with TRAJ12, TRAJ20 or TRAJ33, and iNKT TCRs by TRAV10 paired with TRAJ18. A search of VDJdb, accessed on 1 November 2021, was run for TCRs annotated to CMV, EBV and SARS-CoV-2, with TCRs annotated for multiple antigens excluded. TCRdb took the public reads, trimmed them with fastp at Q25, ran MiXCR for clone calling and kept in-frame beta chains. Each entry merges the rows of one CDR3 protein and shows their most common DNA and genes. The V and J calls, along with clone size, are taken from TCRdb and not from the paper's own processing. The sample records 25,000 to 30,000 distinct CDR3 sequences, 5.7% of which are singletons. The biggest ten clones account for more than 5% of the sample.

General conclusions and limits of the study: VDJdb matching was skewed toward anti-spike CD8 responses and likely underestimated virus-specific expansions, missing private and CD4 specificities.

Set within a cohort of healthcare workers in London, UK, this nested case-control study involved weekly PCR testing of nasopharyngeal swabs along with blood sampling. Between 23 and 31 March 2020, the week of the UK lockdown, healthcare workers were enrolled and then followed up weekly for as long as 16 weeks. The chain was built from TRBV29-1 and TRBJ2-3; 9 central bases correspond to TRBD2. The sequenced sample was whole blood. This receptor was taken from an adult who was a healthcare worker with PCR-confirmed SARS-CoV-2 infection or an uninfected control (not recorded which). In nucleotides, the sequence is TGCAGCGTCTCCCACAGCGGGGGGACCACAGATACGCAGTATTTT. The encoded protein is CSVSHSGGTTDTQYF.